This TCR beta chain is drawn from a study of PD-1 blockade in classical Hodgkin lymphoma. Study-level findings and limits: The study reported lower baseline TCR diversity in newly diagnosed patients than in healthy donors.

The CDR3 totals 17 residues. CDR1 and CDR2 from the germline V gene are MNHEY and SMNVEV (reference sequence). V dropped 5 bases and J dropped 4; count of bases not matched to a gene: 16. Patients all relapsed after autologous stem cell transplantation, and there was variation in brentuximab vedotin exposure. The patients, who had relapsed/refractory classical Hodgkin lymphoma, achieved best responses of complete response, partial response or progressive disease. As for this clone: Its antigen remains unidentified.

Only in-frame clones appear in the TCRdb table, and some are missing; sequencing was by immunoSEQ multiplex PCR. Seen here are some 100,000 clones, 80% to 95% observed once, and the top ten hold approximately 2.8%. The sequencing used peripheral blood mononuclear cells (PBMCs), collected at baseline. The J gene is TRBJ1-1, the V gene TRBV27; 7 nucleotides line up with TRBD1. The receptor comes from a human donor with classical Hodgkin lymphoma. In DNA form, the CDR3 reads TGTGCCAGCAGTCAATCCGGGACAGCCTTCGGCGGCACTGAAGCTTTCTTT. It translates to CASSQSGTAFGGTEAFF.